This T cell receptor beta chain originates from a study of patients and donors after allogeneic stem cell transplantation. At least ten counts were recorded for this clonotype. The CDR3 consists of 13 residues. After removal of 4 bases from V and 4 bases from J, the junction contained 1 base not matched to a gene. A single record per CDR3 protein comes from TCRdb applying MiXCR to the RT-PCR reads. This sample carries tens of thousands of distinct CDR3 sequences, approximately 6.2% of them seen once, and the ten largest clones take approximately 30%. The sequencing sample was made of blood, either unsorted or a sorted T cell fraction (not recorded which). The V gene is TRBV12-3 or TRBV12-4, the J gene TRBJ1-5; 7 positions agree with TRBD1. The clonotype originates from a human donor who was either an allogeneic HSCT recipient or a stem cell or donor lymphocyte infusion donor (not recorded which). It is not recorded whose cells these are; they may come from a transplant donor. CDR3 in amino acids: CASSSGGNQPQHF. The CDR3 nucleotides are TGTGCCAGCAGTTCAGGGGGAAATCAGCCCCAGCATTTT.